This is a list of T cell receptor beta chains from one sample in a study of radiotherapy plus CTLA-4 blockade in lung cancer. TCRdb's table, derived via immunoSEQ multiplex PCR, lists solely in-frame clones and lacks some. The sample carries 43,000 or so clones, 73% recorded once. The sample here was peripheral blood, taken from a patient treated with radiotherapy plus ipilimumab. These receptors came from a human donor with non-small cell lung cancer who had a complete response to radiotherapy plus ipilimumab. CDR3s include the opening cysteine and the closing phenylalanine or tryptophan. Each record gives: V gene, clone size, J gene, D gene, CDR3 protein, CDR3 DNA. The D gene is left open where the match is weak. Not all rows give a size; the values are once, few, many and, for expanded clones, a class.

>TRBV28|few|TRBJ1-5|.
CASRQTGIVGQPQHF
TGTGCCAGCAGACAGACCGGGATTGTAGGTCAGCCCCAGCATTTT
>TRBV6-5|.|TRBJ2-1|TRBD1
CASSSSGQGHNEQFF
TGTGCCAGCAGTTCCTCAGGACAGGGCCACAATGAGCAGTTCTTC
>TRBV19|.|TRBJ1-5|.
CASSIVSQSDQPQHF
TGTGCCAGTAGTATAGTCTCGCAGAGCGATCAGCCCCAGCATTTT
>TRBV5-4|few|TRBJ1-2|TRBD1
CASSLGTGEGNYGYTF
TGTGCCAGCAGCCTCGGGACAGGGGAGGGGAATTATGGCTACACCTTC
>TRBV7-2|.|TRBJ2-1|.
CASSLQGGRSYNEQFF
TGTGCCAGCAGCTTACAGGGGGGACGGTCCTACAATGAGCAGTTCTTC
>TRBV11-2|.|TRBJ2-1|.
CASSLTESSYNEQFF
TGTGCCAGCAGCCTAACAGAGAGCTCCTACAATGAGCAGTTCTTC
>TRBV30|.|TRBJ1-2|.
CAWSRQGGYGYTF
TGTGCCTGGAGTAGGCAGGGAGGGTATGGCTACACCTTC
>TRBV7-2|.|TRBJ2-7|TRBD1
CASSLRGVRTGAPHEQYF
TGTGCCAGCAGCTTACGGGGAGTCCGGACAGGGGCCCCCCACGAGCAGTACTTC
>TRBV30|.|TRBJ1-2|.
CAWNPGDYGYTF
TGTGCCTGGAACCCGGGGGATTATGGCTACACCTTC
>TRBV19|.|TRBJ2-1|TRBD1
CASRTRTGGYYNEQFF
TGTGCCAGTAGGACCCGGACAGGGGGGTATTACAATGAGCAGTTCTTC
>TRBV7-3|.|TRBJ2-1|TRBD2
CASSPWGGGRIEQFF
TGTGCCAGCAGCCCCTGGGGGGGAGGGAGGATTGAGCAGTTCTTC
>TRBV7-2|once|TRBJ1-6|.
CASSSQGWNSPLHF
TGTGCCAGCAGCTCCCAGGGTTGGAATTCACCCCTCCACTTT
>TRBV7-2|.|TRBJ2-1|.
CASTLGGPEDEQFF
TGTGCCAGCACACTCGGGGGGCCTGAGGATGAGCAGTTCTTC
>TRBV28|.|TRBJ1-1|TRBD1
CASPGPGQDSLMNTEAFF
TGTGCCAGCCCTGGACCGGGACAGGACTCTTTGATGAACACTGAAGCTTTCTTT
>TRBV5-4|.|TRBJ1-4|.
CASSLEAANEKLFF
TGTGCCAGCAGCTTGGAGGCAGCGAATGAAAAACTGTTTTTT
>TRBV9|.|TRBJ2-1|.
CASSVAGYQQFF
TGTGCCAGCAGCGTAGCAGGGTACCAGCAGTTCTTC
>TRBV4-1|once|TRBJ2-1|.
CASSHRHSPYNEQFF
TGCGCCAGCAGCCACAGGCATTCGCCTTACAATGAGCAGTTCTTC
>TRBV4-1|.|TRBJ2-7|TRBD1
CASSQNRDRELYEQYF
TGCGCCAGCAGCCAAAACCGGGACAGGGAACTGTACGAGCAGTACTTC
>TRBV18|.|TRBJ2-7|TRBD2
CASSQGTSGSYEQYF
TGTGCCAGCTCCCAGGGGACTAGCGGATCCTACGAGCAGTACTTC
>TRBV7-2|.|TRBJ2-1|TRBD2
CASSLDRSGGYNEQFF
TGTGCCAGCAGCTTAGATCGTAGCGGGGGATACAATGAGCAGTTCTTC
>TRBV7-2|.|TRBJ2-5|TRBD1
CASSRDRGVRETQYF
TGTGCCAGCAGCCGGGACAGGGGAGTCCGGGAGACCCAGTACTTC
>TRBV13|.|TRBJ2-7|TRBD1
CASSSGDRKDEQYF
TGTGCCAGCAGCTCAGGGGACAGGAAGGACGAGCAGTACTTC
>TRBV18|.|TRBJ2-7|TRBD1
CASSLRDSLSYEQYF
TGTGCCAGCTCGCTTCGGGACAGCCTCTCCTACGAGCAGTACTTC
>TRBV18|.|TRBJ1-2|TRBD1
CASSPQPTGQGWYGYTF
TGTGCCAGCTCACCACAACCCACGGGACAGGGTTGGTATGGCTACACCTTC
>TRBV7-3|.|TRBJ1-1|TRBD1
CASSRGQESMNTEAFF
TGTGCCAGCAGCCGCGGACAGGAAAGCATGAACACTGAAGCTTTCTTT
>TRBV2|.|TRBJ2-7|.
CASSEAGATIYEQYF
TGTGCCAGCAGTGAAGCAGGGGCGACCATCTACGAGCAGTACTTC
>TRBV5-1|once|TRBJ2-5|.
CASSYQGGRETQYF
TGCGCCAGCAGCTATCAGGGAGGCCGAGAGACCCAGTACTTC